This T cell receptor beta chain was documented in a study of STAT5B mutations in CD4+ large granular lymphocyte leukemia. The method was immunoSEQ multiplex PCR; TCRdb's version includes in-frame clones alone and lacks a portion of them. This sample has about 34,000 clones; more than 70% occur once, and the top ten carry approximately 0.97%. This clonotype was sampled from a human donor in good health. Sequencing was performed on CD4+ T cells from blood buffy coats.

CDR3 region: CASSRVTGRQYF. CDR3 nucleotide sequence: TGTGCCAGCAGTCGAGTAACAGGTCGGCAGTACTTC. This rearrangement joins TRBV6-5 to TRBJ2-7, with a possible D match to TRBD1 (5 bases). CDR1 is MNHEY and CDR2 is SVGAGI in the germline V gene. Trimming left V 5 bases short and J 9 bases short, with 14 bases between. The CDR3 is 12 residues long.